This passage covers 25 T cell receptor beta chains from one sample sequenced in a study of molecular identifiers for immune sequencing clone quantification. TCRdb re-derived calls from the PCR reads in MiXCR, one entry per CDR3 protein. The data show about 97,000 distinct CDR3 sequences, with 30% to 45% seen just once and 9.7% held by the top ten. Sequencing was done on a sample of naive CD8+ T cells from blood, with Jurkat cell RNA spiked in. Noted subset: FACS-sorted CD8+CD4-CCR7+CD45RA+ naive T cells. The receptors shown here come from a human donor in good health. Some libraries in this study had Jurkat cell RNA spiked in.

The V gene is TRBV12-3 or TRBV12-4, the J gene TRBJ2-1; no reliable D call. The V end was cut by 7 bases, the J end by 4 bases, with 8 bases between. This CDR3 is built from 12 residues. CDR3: CASTDGYNEQFF. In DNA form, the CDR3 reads TGTGCCAGCACCGATGGGTACAATGAGCAGTTCTTC.

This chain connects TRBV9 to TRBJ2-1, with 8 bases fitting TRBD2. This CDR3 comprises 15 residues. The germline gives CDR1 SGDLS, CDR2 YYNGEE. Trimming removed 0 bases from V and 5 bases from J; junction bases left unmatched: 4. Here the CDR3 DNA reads TGTGCCAGCAGCGTAGGCGGGAGGTACCACAATGAGCAGTTCTTC. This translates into CASSVGGRYHNEQFF.

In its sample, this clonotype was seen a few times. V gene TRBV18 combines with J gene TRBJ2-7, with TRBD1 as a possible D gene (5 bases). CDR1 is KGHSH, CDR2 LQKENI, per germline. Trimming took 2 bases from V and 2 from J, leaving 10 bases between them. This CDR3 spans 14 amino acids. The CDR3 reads CASSPSDKPYEQYF. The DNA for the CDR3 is TGTGCCAGCTCACCATCGGACAAGCCCTACGAGCAGTACTTC.

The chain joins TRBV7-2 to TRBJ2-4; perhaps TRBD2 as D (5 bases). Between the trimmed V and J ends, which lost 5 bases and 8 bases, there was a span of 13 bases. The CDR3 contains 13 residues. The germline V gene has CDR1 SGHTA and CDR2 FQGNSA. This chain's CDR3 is CASSNLLEDIQYF. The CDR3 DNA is TGTGCCAGCAGCAATTTACTAGAAGACATTCAGTACTTC. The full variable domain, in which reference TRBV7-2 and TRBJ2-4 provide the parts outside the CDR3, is GAGVSQSPSNKVTEKGKDVELRCDPISGHTALYWYRQSLGQGLEFLIYFQGNSAPDKSGLPSDRFSAERTGGSVSTLTIQRTQQEDSAVYLCASSNLLEDIQYFGAGTRLSVL.

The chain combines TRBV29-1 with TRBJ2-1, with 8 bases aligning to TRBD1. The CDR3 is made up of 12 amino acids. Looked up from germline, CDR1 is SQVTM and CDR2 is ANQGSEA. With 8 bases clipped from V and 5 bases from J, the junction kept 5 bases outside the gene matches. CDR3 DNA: TGCAGCTTAGAACAGGGGGACAATGAGCAGTTCTTC. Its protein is CSLEQGDNEQFF.

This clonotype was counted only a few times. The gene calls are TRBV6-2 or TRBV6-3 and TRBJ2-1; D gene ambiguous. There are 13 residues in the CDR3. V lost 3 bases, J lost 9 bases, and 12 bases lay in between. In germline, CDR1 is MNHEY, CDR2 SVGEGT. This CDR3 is CASSYAETPEQFF. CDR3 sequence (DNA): TGTGCCAGCAGTTATGCCGAGACACCTGAGCAGTTCTTC.

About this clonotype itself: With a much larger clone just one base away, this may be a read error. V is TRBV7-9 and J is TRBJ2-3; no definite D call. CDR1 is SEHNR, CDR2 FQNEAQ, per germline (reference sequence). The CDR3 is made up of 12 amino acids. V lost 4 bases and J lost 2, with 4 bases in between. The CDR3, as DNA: TGTGCCAGCAGCTACTACACAGATACGCAGTATTTT. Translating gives CASSYYTDTQYF. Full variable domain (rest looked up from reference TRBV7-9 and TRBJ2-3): DTGVSQNPRHKITKRGQNVTFRCDPISEHNRLYWYRQTLGQGPEFLTYFQNEAQLEKSRLLSDRFSAERPKGSFSTLEIQRTEQGDSAMYLCASSYYTDTQYFGPGTRLTVL.

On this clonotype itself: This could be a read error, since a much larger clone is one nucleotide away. The CDR3 DNA reads TGTGCCAGCAGTCCCAGGGAAGACATTCAGTACTTC. Its translation: CASSPREDIQYF. The rearrangement uses TRBV28 and TRBJ2-4; D perhaps matches TRBD1 (5 bases). The CDR3 covers 12 residues. CDR1 is MDHEN and CDR2 is SYDVKM in the germline V gene. V was shortened by 5 bases and J by 8 bases, with 10 bases between the two germline ends. Together with reference TRBV28 and TRBJ2-4, the CDR3 gives the full variable domain: DVKVTQSSRYLVKRTGEKVFLECVQDMDHENMFWYRQDPGLGLRLIYFSYDVKMKEKGDIPEGYSVSREKKERFSLILESASTNQTSMYLCASSPREDIQYFGAGTRLSVL.

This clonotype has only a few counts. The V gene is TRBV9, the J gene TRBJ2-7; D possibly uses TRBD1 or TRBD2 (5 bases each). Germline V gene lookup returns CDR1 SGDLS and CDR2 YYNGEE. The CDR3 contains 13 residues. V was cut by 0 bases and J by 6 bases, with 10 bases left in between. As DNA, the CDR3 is TGTGCCAGCAGCGTAGGTGGGACCCCCGAGCAGTACTTC. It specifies CASSVGGTPEQYF.

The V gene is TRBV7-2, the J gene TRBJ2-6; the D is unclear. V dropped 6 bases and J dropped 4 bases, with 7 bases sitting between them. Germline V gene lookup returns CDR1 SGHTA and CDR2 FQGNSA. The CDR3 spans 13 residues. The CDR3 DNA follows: TGTGCCAGCAGTACCCCCGGGGCCAACGTCCTGACTTTC. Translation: CASSTPGANVLTF.

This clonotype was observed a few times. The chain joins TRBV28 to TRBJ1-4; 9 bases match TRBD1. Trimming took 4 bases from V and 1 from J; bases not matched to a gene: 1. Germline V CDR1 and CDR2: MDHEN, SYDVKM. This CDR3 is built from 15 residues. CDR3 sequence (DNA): TGTGCCAGCAGTTGGACAGGGGAAACTAATGAAAAACTGTTTTTT. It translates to CASSWTGETNEKLFF. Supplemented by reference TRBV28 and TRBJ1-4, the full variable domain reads DVKVTQSSRYLVKRTGEKVFLECVQDMDHENMFWYRQDPGLGLRLIYFSYDVKMKEKGDIPEGYSVSREKKERFSLILESASTNQTSMYLCASSWTGETNEKLFFGSGTQLSVL.

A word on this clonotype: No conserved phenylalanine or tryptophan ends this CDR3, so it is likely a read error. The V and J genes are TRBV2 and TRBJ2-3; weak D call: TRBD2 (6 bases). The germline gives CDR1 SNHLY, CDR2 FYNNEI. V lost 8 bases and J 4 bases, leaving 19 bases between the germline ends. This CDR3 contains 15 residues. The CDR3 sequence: CASAEGTLTPDTQYL. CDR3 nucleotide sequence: TGTGCCAGCGCGGAAGGGACTTTAACACCAGATACGCAGTATTTA.

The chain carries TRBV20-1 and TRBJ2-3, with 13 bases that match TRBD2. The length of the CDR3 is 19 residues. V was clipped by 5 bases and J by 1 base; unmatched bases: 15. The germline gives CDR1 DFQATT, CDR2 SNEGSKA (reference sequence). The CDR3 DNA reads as TGCAGTGCTTCCCGGACTAGCGGGAGTTGGGGTAGTGGCACAGATACGCAGTATTTT. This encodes CSASRTSGSWGSGTDTQYF.

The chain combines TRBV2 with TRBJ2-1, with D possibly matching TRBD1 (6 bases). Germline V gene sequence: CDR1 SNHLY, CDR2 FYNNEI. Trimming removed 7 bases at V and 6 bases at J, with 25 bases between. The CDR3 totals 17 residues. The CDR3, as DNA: TGTGCCAGCAACCCTAGGACCCGGACAGCTCGCGCCAATGAGCAGTTCTTC. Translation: CASNPRTRTARANEQFF.

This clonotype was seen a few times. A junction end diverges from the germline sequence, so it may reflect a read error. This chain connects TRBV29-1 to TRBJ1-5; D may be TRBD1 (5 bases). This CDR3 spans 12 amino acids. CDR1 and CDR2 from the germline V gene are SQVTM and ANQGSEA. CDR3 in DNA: TGCAGCGTTGAGTCGGGGCCCGGGCCCCAGCAATTT. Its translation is CSVESGPGPQQF.

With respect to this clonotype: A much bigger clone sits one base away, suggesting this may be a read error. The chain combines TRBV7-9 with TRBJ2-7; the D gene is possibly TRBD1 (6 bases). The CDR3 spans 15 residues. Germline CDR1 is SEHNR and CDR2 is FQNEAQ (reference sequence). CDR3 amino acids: CAGSSDRAKPYEQYF. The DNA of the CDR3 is TGTGCCGGCAGCTCGGACAGAGCAAAGCCCTACGAGCAGTACTTC.

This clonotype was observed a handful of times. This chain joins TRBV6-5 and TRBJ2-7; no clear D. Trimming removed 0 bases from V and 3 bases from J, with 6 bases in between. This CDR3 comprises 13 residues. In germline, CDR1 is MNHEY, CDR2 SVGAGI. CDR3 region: CASSYSTGYEQYF. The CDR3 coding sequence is TGTGCCAGCAGTTACTCGACGGGCTACGAGCAGTACTTC.

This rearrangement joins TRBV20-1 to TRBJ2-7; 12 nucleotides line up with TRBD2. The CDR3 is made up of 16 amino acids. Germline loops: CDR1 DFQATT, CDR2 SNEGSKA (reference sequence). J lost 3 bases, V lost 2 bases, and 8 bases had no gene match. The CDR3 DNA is TGCAGTGCTAGATCGGATAGACTAGCGGGGGACTACGAGCAGTACTTC. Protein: CSARSDRLAGDYEQYF.

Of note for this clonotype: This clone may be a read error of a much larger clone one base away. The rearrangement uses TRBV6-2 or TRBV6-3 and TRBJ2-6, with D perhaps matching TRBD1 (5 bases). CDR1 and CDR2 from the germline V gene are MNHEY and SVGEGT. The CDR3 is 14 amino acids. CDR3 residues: CASSYFSGAYVLTF. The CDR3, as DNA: TGTGCCAGCAGTTACTTCTCTGGGGCCTACGTCCTGACTTTC.

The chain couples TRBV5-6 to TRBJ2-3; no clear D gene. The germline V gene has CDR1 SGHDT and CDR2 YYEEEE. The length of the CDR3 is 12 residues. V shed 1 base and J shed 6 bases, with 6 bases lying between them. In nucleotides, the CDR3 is TGTGCCAGCAGCTTGCGACGGGATACGCAGTATTTT. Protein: CASSLRRDTQYF.

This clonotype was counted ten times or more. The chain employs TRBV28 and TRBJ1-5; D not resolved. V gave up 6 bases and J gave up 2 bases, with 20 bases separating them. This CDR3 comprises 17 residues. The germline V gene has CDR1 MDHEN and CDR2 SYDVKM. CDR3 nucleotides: TGTGCCAGCAGGACAATCGTAAGGGCATGGGGCAATCAGCCCCAGCATTTT. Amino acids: CASRTIVRAWGNQPQHF.

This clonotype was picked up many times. The CDR3 DNA follows: TGTGCCAGCAGTTTTCAATTCGGGAGGGCCCGTGAGCAGTTCTTC. Protein product: CASSFQFGRAREQFF. J is TRBJ2-1 and V is TRBV28; the match to TRBD2 covers 8 bases. Germline CDR1 reads MDHEN; CDR2 reads SYDVKM. V lost 3 bases and J lost 9; bases outside the gene matches: 10. This CDR3 is built from 15 residues.

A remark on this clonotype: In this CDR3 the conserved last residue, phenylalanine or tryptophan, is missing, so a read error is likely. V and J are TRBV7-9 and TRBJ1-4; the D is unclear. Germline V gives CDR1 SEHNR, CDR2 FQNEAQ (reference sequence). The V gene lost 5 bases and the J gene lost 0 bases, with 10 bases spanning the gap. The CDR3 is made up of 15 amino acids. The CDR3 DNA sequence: TGTGCCAGCAGCCCGTCGAGGACAACTAATGAAAAACTGTTTTGT. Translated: CASSPSRTTNEKLFC.

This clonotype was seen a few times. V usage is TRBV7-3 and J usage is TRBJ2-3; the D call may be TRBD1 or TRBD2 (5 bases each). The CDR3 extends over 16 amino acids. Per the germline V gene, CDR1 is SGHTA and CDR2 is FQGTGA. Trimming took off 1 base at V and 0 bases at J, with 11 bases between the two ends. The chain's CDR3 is CASSLRGRHSTDTQYF. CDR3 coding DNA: TGTGCCAGCAGCTTAAGGGGACGACATAGCACAGATACGCAGTATTTT.

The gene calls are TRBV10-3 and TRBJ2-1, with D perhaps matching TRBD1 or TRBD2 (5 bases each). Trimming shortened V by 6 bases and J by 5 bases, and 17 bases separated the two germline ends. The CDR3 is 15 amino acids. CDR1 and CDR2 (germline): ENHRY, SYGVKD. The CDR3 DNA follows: TGTGCCATCAGGTTACAGGCCACGAGGGACAATGAGCAGTTCTTC. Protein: CAIRLQATRDNEQFF.